This is a list of T cell receptor beta chains from one sample in a study of T cell repertoires in ileal Crohn's disease. This table comes from immunoSEQ multiplex PCR, and its TCRdb copy is limited to in-frame clones, with some not included. The sample contains some 4,700 clones, 60% to 80% of which appear only once. Sequencing was performed on ileal tissue. The receptors stem from an adult with Crohn's disease. The CDR3 runs from the conserved cysteine through the conserved F or W. A D gene is named only where the DNA matches it firmly. Size values are once, few and many counts, or a class for expanded clones, and some rows have none.

clone_size	v_call	d_call	j_call	cdr3_nt	cdr3_aa
.	TRBV2	TRBD1	TRBJ2-7	TGTGCCAGCAGCCGGACGCCGGGACAGTACGAGCAGTACTTC	CASSRTPGQYEQYF
.	TRBV7-2	.	TRBJ1-2	TGTGCCAGCAGCCCACAGGCGGGAGGGAGGATTGATGGCTACACCTTC	CASSPQAGGRIDGYTF
.	TRBV10-2	TRBD1	TRBJ1-5	TGCGCCAGCAGTGGCCCCCGGGACAGGGGGCGCCTAGGTCATCAGCCCCAGCATTTT	CASSGPRDRGRLGHQPQHF
.	TRBV7-9	TRBD1	TRBJ2-5	TGTGCCAGCAGCTTATTCGGGACAGTCGGTGAGACCCAGTACTTC	CASSLFGTVGETQYF
.	TRBV5-1	.	TRBJ2-7	TGCGCCAGCAGCTTGGAGCGGCCTGGGGATGACAACGCCTACGAGCAGTACTTC	CASSLERPGDDNAYEQYF
once	TRBV7-8	.	TRBJ1-1	TGTGCCAGCAGCTTAGTCGCGGGAGGTACGATGAACACTGAAGCTTTCTTT	CASSLVAGGTMNTEAFF
.	TRBV18	TRBD1	TRBJ1-6	TGTGCCAGCTCACTTACAGGGGGCGCGGCAAACTCACCCCTCCACTTT	CASSLTGGAANSPLHF
.	TRBV18	.	TRBJ1-2	TGTGCCAGCTCACCACCGGAGTCCCCCCGTGGCTATGGCTACACCTTC	CASSPPESPRGYGYTF
.	TRBV5-8	TRBD1	TRBJ1-4	TGTGCCAGCAACAGGGGATTTAATGAAAAACTGTTTTTT	CASNRGFNEKLFF
.	TRBV7-2	.	TRBJ2-3	TGTGCCAGCAGCTTATCCGCTAACACGCAGTATTTT	CASSLSANTQYF
.	TRBV2	TRBD1	TRBJ1-2	TGTGCCTATGCGGGGACAGGGGGGGGCTATGGCTACACCTTC	CAYAGTGGGYGYTF
.	TRBV9	.	TRBJ1-1	TGTGCCAGCAGCGTAGTTGGGGGGTTGAACACTGAAGCTTTCTTT	CASSVVGGLNTEAFF
.	TRBV7-8	.	TRBJ2-7	TGTGCCAGCAGCCGCGCGATTTCCTACGAGCAGTACTTC	CASSRAISYEQYF
.	TRBV30	.	TRBJ2-7	TGTGCCTGGAGCCGGACTTACGGCTCCTACGAGCAGTACTTC	CAWSRTYGSYEQYF
.	TRBV19	TRBD1	TRBJ1-2	TGTGCCAGTAGTCCCCGCGACAGGGAAGTGAGTGGCTACACCTTC	CASSPRDREVSGYTF
.	TRBV5-6	.	TRBJ1-2	TGTGCCAGCAGCTTGACAGCTACTAACTATGGCTACACCTTC	CASSLTATNYGYTF
.	TRBV18	TRBD1	TRBJ1-6	TGTGCCAGCTCACCCCGGACAGGGTTGGGGTCACCCCTCCACTTT	CASSPRTGLGSPLHF